This T cell receptor beta chain was identified in a study of control samples from healthy donors and cancer patients. In its sample, this clone was seen many times. Sequencing used immunoSEQ multiplex PCR; TCRdb keeps in-frame clones, though not all of them. Of approximately 150,000 clones listed, 80% to 95% are singletons. The clonotype was recovered from a man aged 25 to 45 in good health. Sequencing was performed on blood.

The DNA of the CDR3 is TGTGCCACCAGCAGAGACCAGGGAGAAATTGAAAAACTGTTTTTT. Its translation is CATSRDQGEIEKLFF. The V and J genes are TRBV15 and TRBJ1-4; D might be TRBD1 (5 bases). The V end was cut by 0 bases, the J end by 7 bases, with 12 bases between. The CDR3 sequence is 15 residues long. Germline V gives CDR1 LNHNV, CDR2 YYDKDF (reference sequence).